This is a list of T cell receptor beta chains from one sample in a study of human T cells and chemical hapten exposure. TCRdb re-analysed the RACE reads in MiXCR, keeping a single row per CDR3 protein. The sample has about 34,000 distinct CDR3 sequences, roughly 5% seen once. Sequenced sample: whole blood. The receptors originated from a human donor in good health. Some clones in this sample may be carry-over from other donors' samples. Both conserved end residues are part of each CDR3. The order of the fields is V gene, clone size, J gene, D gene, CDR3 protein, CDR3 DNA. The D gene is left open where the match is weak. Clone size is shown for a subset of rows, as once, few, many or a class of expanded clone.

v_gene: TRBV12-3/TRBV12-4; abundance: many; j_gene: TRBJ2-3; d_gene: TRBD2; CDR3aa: CASSLGHGSKGVVGTSGTDTQYF; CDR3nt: TGTGCCAGCAGTTTGGGCCATGGCTCGAAGGGCGTTGTGGGGACTAGTGGTACAGATACGCAGTATTTT
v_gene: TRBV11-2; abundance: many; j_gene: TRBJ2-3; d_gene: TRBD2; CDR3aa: CASSFTSGSTDTQYF; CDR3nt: TGTGCCAGCAGCTTCACTAGCGGGTCCACAGATACGCAGTATTTT
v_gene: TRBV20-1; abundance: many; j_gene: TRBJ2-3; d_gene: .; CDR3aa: CSAGAPGVDTQYF; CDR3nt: TGCAGTGCTGGGGCCCCCGGGGTAGATACGCAGTATTTT
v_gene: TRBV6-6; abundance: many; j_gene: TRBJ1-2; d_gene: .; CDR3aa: CASSYVAEYYGYTF; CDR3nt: TGTGCCAGCAGTTACGTAGCAGAGTACTATGGCTACACCTTC
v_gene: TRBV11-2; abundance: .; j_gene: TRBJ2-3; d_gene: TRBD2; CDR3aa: CASSLTSGRYSDTQYF; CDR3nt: TGTGCCAGCAGCTTAACTAGCGGGAGATATTCAGATACGCAGTATTTT
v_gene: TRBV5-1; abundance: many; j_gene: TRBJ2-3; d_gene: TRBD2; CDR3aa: CASSLVGGSSYF; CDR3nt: TGCGCCAGCAGCTTGGTCGGCGGGAGTTCATATTTT
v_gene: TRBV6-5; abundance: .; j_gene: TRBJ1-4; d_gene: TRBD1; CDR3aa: CASSPNRGTNEKLFF; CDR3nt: TGTGCCAGCAGTCCCAACAGGGGAACTAATGAAAAACTGTTTTTT
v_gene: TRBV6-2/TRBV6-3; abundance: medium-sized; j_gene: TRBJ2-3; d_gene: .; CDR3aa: CASSKRRDTQYF; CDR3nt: TGTGCCAGCAGTAAGCGCCGTGATACGCAGTATTTT
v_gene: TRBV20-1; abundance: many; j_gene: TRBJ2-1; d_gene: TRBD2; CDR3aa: CSAISGRGDNEQFF; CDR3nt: TGCAGTGCTATTAGCGGGAGGGGAGACAATGAGCAGTTCTTC
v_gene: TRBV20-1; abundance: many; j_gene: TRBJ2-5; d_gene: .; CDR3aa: CSASGPASRQETQYF; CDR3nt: TGCAGTGCTAGCGGCCCGGCTAGCCGACAAGAGACCCAGTACTTC
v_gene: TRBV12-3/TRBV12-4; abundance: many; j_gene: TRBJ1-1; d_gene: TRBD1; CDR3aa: CASSFIQGEWNTEAFF; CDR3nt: TGTGCCAGCAGTTTCATACAGGGGGAGTGGAACACTGAAGCTTTCTTT
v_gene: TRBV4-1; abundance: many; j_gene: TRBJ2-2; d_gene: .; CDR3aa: CASSQEWRLNTGELFF; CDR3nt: TGCGCCAGCAGCCAAGAATGGAGACTTAACACCGGGGAGCTGTTTTTT
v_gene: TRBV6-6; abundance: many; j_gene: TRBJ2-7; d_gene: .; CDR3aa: CASRSDQGGGGISYEQYF; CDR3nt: TGTGCCAGCAGATCCGACCAAGGCGGAGGGGGCATCTCCTACGAGCAGTACTTC
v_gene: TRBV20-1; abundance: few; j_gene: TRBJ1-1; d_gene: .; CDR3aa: CSARQLNTEAFF; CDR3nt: TGCAGTGCTAGGCAGTTGAACACTGAAGCTTTCTTT
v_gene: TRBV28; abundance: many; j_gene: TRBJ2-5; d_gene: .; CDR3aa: CASSFRRLQETQYF; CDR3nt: TGTGCCAGCAGCTTCCGACGGCTCCAAGAGACCCAGTACTTC
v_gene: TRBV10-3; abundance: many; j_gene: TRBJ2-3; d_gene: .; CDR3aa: CAITSVTRGLTDTQYF; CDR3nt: TGTGCCATCACAAGTGTTACCCGGGGTTTGACAGATACGCAGTATTTT
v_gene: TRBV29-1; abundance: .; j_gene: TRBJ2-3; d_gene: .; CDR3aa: CSGDLGMDTQYF; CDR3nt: TGCAGCGGGGACCTGGGTATGGATACGCAGTATTTT
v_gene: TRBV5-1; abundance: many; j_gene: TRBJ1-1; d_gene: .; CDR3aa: CASTLEGGGTEAFF; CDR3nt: TGCGCCAGTACGTTAGAGGGGGGAGGAACTGAAGCTTTCTTT
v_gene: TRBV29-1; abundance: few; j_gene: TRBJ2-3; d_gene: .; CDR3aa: CSVDRSADTQYF; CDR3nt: TGCAGCGTTGACCGGAGCGCAGATACGCAGTATTTT
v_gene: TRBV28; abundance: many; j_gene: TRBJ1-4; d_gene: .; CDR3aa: CASSLRSGSAGVLNEKLFF; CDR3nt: TGTGCCAGCAGTTTACGGTCGGGGTCGGCAGGGGTCCTTAATGAAAAACTGTTTTTT
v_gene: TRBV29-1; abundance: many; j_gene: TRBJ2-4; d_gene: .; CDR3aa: CSVEVGTLLAKNIQYF; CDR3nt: TGCAGCGTTGAAGTTGGGACTCTACTAGCCAAAAACATTCAGTACTTC
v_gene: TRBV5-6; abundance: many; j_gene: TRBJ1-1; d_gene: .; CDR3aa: CASSIDSEAFF; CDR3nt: TGTGCCAGCAGCATCGACAGTGAAGCTTTCTTT
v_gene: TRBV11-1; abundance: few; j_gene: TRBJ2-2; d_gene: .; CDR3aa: CASSLVRDAPGELFF; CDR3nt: TGTGCCAGCAGCTTAGTGCGTGATGCCCCCGGGGAGCTGTTTTTT
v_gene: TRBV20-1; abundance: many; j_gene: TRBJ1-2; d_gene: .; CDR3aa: CSAKDGYTF; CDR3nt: TGCAGTGCGAAGGACGGCTACACCTTC
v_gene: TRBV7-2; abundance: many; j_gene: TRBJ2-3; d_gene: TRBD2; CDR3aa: CASNPAGGPWTDTQYF; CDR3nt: TGTGCCAGCAACCCAGCGGGAGGGCCTTGGACAGATACGCAGTATTTT
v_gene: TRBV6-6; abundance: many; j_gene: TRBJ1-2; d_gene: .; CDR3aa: CASSPRGTLYGYTF; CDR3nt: TGTGCCAGCTCACCGAGAGGGACACTCTATGGCTACACCTTC
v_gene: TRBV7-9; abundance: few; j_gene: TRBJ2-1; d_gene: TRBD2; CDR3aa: CASSPLGLAGGVVNEQFF; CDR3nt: TGTGCCAGCAGCCCGTTAGGACTAGCGGGGGGGGTTGTTAATGAGCAGTTCTTC
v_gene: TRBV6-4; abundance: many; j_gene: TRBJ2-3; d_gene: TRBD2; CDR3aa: CASAELAGGADTQYF; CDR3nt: TGTGCCAGCGCAGAACTAGCGGGAGGGGCAGATACGCAGTATTTT
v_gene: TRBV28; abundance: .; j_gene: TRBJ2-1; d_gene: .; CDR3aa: CASSMSTDYNEQFF; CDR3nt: TGTGCCAGCAGTATGAGCACGGATTACAATGAGCAGTTCTTC
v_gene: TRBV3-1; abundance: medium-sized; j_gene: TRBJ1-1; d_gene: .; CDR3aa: CASSQVEGNTEAFF; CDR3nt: TGTGCCAGCAGCCAAGTGGAGGGGAACACTGAAGCTTTCTTT
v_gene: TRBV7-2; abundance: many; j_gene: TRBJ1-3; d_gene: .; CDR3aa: CASSLYGSGNTIYF; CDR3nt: TGTGCCAGCAGCTTATACGGCTCTGGAAACACCATATATTTT
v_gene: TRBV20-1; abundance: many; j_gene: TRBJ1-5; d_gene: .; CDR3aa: CSAKPTSAQPQHF; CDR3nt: TGCAGTGCAAAGCCCACCTCCGCTCAGCCCCAGCATTTT
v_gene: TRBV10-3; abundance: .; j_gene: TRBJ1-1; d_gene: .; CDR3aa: CAISDGFNTEAFF; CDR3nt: TGTGCCATCAGTGACGGGTTTAACACTGAAGCTTTCTTT
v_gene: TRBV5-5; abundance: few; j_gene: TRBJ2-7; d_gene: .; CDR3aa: CASSLEGNEGQYF; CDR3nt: TGTGCCAGCAGCTTGGAGGGCAACGAAGGGCAGTACTTC
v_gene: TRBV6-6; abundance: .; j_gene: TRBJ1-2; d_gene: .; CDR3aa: CASIQDRMMGDGYTF; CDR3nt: TGTGCCAGCATCCAGGACCGGATGATGGGTGATGGCTACACCTTC
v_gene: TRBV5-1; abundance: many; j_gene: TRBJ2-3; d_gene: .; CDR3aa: CASSFIQGTDTQYF; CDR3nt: TGCGCCAGCAGCTTTATCCAGGGTACAGATACGCAGTATTTT
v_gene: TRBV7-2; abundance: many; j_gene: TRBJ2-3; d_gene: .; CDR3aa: CASSFLPGAMEDTQYF; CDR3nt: TGTGCCAGCAGCTTTCTTCCGGGGGCGATGGAAGATACGCAGTATTTT
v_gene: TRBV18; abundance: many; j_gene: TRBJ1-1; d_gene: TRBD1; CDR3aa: CASLPGQDTEAFF; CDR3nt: TGTGCCAGCCTACCTGGACAGGACACTGAAGCTTTCTTT
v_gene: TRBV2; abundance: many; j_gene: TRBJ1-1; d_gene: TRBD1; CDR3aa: CASQGQMNTEAFF; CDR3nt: TGTGCCAGCCAGGGACAGATGAACACTGAAGCTTTCTTT
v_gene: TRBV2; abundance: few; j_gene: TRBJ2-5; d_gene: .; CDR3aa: CASKVGGGPRETQYF; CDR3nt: TGTGCCAGCAAGGTTGGAGGGGGCCCAAGGGAGACCCAGTACTTC
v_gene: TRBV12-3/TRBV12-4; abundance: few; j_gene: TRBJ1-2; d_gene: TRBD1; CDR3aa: CASSRTGMGYGYTF; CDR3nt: TGTGCCAGCAGTAGGACAGGGATGGGCTATGGCTACACCTTC
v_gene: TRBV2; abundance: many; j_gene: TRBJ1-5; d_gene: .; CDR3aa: CASSEGPSSNQPQHF; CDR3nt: TGTGCCAGCAGTGAGGGTCCCAGTAGCAATCAGCCCCAGCATTTT
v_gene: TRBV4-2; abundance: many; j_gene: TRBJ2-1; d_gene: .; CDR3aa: CASSQTDYSYNEQFF; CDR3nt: TGTGCCAGCAGCCAAACGGACTACTCCTACAATGAGCAGTTCTTC
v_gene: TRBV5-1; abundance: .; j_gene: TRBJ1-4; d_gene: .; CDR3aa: CASSLEPANEKLFF; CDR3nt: TGCGCCAGCAGCTTGGAGCCAGCTAATGAAAAACTGTTTTTT